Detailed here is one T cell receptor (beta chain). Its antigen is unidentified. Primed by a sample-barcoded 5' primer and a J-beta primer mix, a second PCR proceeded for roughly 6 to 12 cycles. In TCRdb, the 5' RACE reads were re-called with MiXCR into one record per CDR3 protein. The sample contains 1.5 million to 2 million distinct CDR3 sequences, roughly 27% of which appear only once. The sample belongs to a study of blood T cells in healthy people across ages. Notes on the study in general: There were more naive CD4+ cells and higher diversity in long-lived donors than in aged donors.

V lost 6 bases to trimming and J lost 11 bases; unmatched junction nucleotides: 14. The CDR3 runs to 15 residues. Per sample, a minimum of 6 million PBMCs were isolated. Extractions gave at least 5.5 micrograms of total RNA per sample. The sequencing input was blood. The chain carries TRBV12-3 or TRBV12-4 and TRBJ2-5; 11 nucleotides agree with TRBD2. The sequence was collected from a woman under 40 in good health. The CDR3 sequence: CASRAGLAAYNEQYF. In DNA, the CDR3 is TGTGCCAGCAGAGCGGGACTAGCGGCATACAATGAGCAGTACTTC.